What follows describes a single TCR beta chain. V dropped 1 base and J dropped 4 bases, with 12 bases sitting between them. The CDR3 runs 15 residues. In germline, CDR1 is ENHRY, CDR2 SYGVKD. Ages ranged from roughly 18 to 100 years, with residence in about two dozen US areas. The sample comes from a study of blood T cell repertoires in COVID-19. About the study: Sources were T cells, B-cell-depleted T cells, or PBMCs; the material itself was cDNA or gDNA.

In the original workflow: Estimation of nucleated cell counts relied on the amplification of reference gene primers. Profiling relied on immunoSEQ multiplex PCR, and the TCRdb table lists in-frame clones only, not all of them. V and J calls and clone size follow that table, whereas D and trimming were derived from the DNA. The top ten hold 1.5% to 2% of the sample, which has 470,000 or so clones, around nine tenths seen once. The receptor was isolated from a woman aged 18-29 years with acute COVID-19. Sequenced material: PBMCs or T cells enriched from blood (not recorded which). The chain carries TRBV10-3 and TRBJ2-3; the D gene is possibly TRBD2 (6 bases). Here the CDR3 DNA reads TGTGCCATCAGTGAGTATGGGAGGTCCTCAGATACGCAGTATTTT. Its translation is CAISEYGRSSDTQYF.